Here is one T cell receptor (beta chain) with its context. The PCR had 60 Vbeta and 13 Jbeta primers. Using immunoSEQ multiplex PCR, the repertoire was profiled, and TCRdb retains in-frame clones only, with some absent. The sample carries about 120,000 clones, 9% to 10% recorded once. CDR1 is LNHDA, CDR2 SQIVND, per germline (reference sequence). The CDR3 totals 14 residues. V gave up 6 bases and J gave up 1 base, with 10 bases separating them. The sample is drawn from a study of cytomegalovirus exposure and HLA in healthy donors. The V gene is TRBV19, the J gene TRBJ1-5; D perhaps matches TRBD1 (5 bases). Sequenced input: PBMCs. The sequence was obtained from a man under 40 in good health and CMV-seronegative. DNA for the CDR3: TGTGCCAGTAGCCCCGGACACAGCAATCAGCCCCAGCATTTT. It translates to CASSPGHSNQPQHF.